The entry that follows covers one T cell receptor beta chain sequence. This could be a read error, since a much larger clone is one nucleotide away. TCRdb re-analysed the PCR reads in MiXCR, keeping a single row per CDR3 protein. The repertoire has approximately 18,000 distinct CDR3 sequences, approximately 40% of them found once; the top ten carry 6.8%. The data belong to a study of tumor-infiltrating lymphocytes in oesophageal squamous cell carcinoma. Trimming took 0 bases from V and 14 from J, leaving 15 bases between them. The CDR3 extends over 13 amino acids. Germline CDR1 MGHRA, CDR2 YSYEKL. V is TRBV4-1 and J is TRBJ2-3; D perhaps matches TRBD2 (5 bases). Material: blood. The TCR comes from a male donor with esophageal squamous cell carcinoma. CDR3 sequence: CASSQEVVGELYF. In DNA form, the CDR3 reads TGCGCCAGCAGCCAAGAGGTCGTCGGGGAGCTGTATTTT.